What follows are 19 T cell receptor beta chains derived from one specimen sequenced in a study of blood T cell repertoires in COVID-19. Clones were read by immunoSEQ multiplex PCR, and TCRdb kept only the in-frame ones, dropping some. The data contain approximately 260,000 clones, around four fifths of them seen just once; the ten biggest clones take up around 4.1%. Source material: peripheral blood. The source is a woman between 35 and 50 years old with active or convalescent COVID-19.

The chain joins TRBV30 to TRBJ2-7; TRBD1 matches 7 bases. Germline loops: CDR1 GTSNPN, CDR2 SVGIG (reference sequence). This CDR3 is built from 14 residues. With 0 bases clipped from V and 3 bases from J, the junction kept 5 bases outside the gene matches. The chain's CDR3 is CAWSVGRGHYEQYF. The DNA for the CDR3 is TGTGCCTGGAGTGTGGGTAGGGGGCACTACGAGCAGTACTTC. Complete variable domain (other parts from reference TRBV30 and TRBJ2-7): SQTIHQWPATLVQPVGSPLSLECTVEGTSNPNLYWYRQAAGRGLQLLFYSVGIGQISSEVPQNLSASRPQDRQFILSSKKLLLSDSGFYLCAWSVGRGHYEQYFGPGTRLTVT.

This clone appeared a few times. This rearrangement joins TRBV4-1 to TRBJ1-4, with TRBD1 matching over 8 bases. The ends lost 5 bases at V and 8 bases at J; junction bases unmatched: 10. Germline values: CDR1 MGHRA, CDR2 YSYEKL. The CDR3 length is 15 residues. CDR3 in DNA: TGCGCCAGCAGCTATCGGACAGGGAGGGACGAAAAACTGTTTTTT. Translated, it gives CASSYRTGRDEKLFF.

The chain uses TRBV12-1 and TRBJ2-1; the table calls TRBD1, which could not be checked here. TRBV12-1 is reported as a pseudogene. The CDR3 sequence is 12 residues long. The DNA for the CDR3 is TGTGCCAGCAGCTACCCGGGACAGGAGCAGTTCTTC. The encoded protein is CASSYPGQEQFF.

The genes are TRBV5-1 and TRBJ2-2, with a tentative D call TRBD1 (5 bases). Germline V gene data show CDR1 as SGHRS and CDR2 as YFSETQ. V was cut by 0 bases and J by 0 bases, with 9 bases left in between. This CDR3 is 16 amino acids long. CDR3 region: CASSLGGRANTGELFF. The DNA of the CDR3 is TGCGCCAGCAGCTTGGGGGGCAGGGCGAACACCGGGGAGCTGTTTTTT.

This rearrangement joins TRBV27 to TRBJ2-3; 7 bases align to TRBD1. CDR1 is MNHEY, CDR2 SMNVEV, per germline (reference sequence). The length of the CDR3 is 16 residues. V lost 5 bases to trimming and J lost 1 base; unmatched junction nucleotides: 9. For the CDR3, the DNA is TGTGCCAGCAGTACGCACAGGGGTGCGCGCACAGATACGCAGTATTTT. Protein sequence: CASSTHRGARTDTQYF.

Notes on this clone: Other DNA sequences in the same sample also yield this CDR3. The chain links TRBV10-3 to TRBJ1-5, with D possibly matching TRBD1 (5 bases). Per germline, CDR1 ENHRY and CDR2 SYGVKD. The germline V and J ends were trimmed by 0 bases and 0 bases, with 9 bases remaining between them. The CDR3 has 16 amino acids. CDR3 sequence reads: CAISESGGSSNQPQHF. The CDR3 DNA sequence: TGTGCCATCAGTGAGTCCGGGGGGTCTAGCAATCAGCCCCAGCATTTT.

J is TRBJ1-4 and V is TRBV6-4, with D possibly matching TRBD1 (6 bases). The length of the CDR3 is 16 residues. V was trimmed by 6 bases and J by 8 bases, leaving 22 bases between them. CDR1 and CDR2 from the germline V gene are MRHNA and SNTAGT. CDR3 sequence reads: CASRVPGHTRREKLFF. The CDR3 nucleotides read TGTGCCAGCAGGGTCCCGGGACATACCCGGAGGGAAAAACTGTTTTTT.

The chain combines TRBV7-2 with TRBJ1-1; 7 positions agree with TRBD1. The ends lost 1 base at V and 4 bases at J; junction bases unmatched: 6. The CDR3 is made up of 15 amino acids. Per the germline V gene, CDR1 is SGHTA and CDR2 is FQGNSA. CDR3 loop: CASSLEGQGVTEAFF. The DNA of the CDR3 is TGTGCCAGCAGCTTAGAAGGGCAGGGGGTCACTGAAGCTTTCTTT. The entire variable domain, with the rest obtained from reference TRBV7-2 and TRBJ1-1, is as follows: GAGVSQSPSNKVTEKGKDVELRCDPISGHTALYWYRQSLGQGLEFLIYFQGNSAPDKSGLPSDRFSAERTGGSVSTLTIQRTQQEDSAVYLCASSLEGQGVTEAFFGQGTRLTVV.

DNA for the CDR3: TGTGCCAGTAGTTCCCGGTCCTCTTGGGAGCAGTTCTTC. Protein sequence: CASSSRSSWEQFF. The chain couples TRBV19 to TRBJ2-1; D is unresolved. Trimming cost V 5 bases and J 10 bases, with 15 bases left between them. The germline V gene encodes CDR1 LNHDA and CDR2 SQIVND (reference sequence). The CDR3 is 13 amino acids.

This clone was detected only a few times. The chain employs TRBV5-1 and TRBJ1-2, with D maybe TRBD1 (6 bases). Germline CDR1 and CDR2: SGHRS and YFSETQ. V lost 4 bases to trimming and J lost 4 bases, with 20 bases between them. The CDR3 totals 16 residues. The CDR3 region is CASSASTGLALYGYTF. CDR3 nucleotides: TGCGCCAGCAGCGCATCCACAGGGCTGGCCCTCTATGGCTACACCTTC.

The J gene is TRBJ2-3, the V gene TRBV3-1 (or the pseudogene TRBV3-2), with 9 bases lining up with TRBD2. Germline values: CDR1 LGHDT, CDR2 YNNKEL (reference sequence). CDR3 length equals 17 residues. V shed 3 bases and J 2 bases; nucleotides not matched to a gene: 9. DNA for the CDR3: TGTGCCAGCAGCCAGACGGCTAGCGGGGCGGTCACAGATACGCAGTATTTT. It codes for CASSQTASGAVTDTQYF.

The chain combines TRBV6-5 with TRBJ1-5; TRBD1 matches at 12 bases. The trim removed 2 bases at V and 7 bases at J, leaving 0 bases unmatched. The CDR3 has 14 amino acids. From germline, CDR1 is MNHEY and CDR2 SVGAGI. The CDR3 is CASSYGTGGQPQHF. DNA of the CDR3: TGTGCCAGCAGTTACGGGACAGGGGGCCAGCCCCAGCATTTT.

The chain couples TRBV25-1 to TRBJ1-5; D uncertain. CDR1 is MGHDK and CDR2 is SYGVNS in the germline V gene. With 3 bases removed from V and 0 bases from J, the gap between germline ends came to 12 bases. This CDR3 spans 16 amino acids. The CDR3 region has the DNA TGTGCCAGCAGTGAGTCCGGGAGCTATAGCAATCAGCCCCAGCATTTT. The encoded protein is CASSESGSYSNQPQHF.

A single count supports this clone. The genes are TRBV25-1 and TRBJ2-5; no clear D gene. CDR3 length: 13 amino acids. The V and J ends lost 1 base and 7 bases respectively, with 10 bases between them. The germline V gene has CDR1 MGHDK and CDR2 SYGVNS. The CDR3 spells CASSEFERGTQYF. For the CDR3, the DNA is TGTGCCAGCAGTGAATTCGAGCGAGGGACCCAGTACTTC.

This clone came up a few times. The chain links TRBV10-1 to TRBJ1-6; D possibly corresponds to TRBD1 (6 bases). Germline V lookup: CDR1 WNHNN, CDR2 SYGVQD (reference sequence). The V gene lost 0 bases and the J gene lost 7 bases, with 10 bases spanning the gap. There are 15 residues in the CDR3. The CDR3 DNA follows: TGCGCCAGCAGTGAGTCAAGGACAGCGAATTCACCCCTCCACTTT. It codes for CASSESRTANSPLHF.

The count of this clone is one. CDR3 residues: CASSYLAAGYGYTF. In DNA form, the CDR3 reads TGTGCCAGCAGTTACCTAGCAGCTGGCTATGGCTACACCTTC. The chain joins TRBV6-5 to TRBJ1-2; no clear D. This CDR3 region has 14 residues. CDR1 MNHEY and CDR2 SVGAGI come from the germline V gene. Trimming stripped 2 bases from V and 4 bases from J, with 11 bases between.

The V and J genes are TRBV3-1 (or the pseudogene TRBV3-2) and TRBJ1-2; the match to TRBD1 covers 8 bases. This CDR3 region has 13 residues. CDR1 is LGHDT and CDR2 is YNNKEL in the germline V gene (reference sequence). V lost 5 bases and J lost 8; bases outside the gene matches: 7. The chain's CDR3 is CASSADRVVGYTF. For the CDR3, the DNA is TGTGCCAGCAGCGCGGACAGGGTGGTGGGCTACACCTTC.

This chain joins TRBV9 and TRBJ2-7, with D possibly being TRBD2 (6 bases). The CDR3 consists of 16 residues. CDR1 and CDR2 from the germline V gene are SGDLS and YYNGEE. Trimming took 6 bases from V and 5 from J, leaving 24 bases between them. DNA for the CDR3: TGTGCCAGCAATAGAGGAGCCGGGACTCAATACAACGAGCAGTACTTC. Residues: CASNRGAGTQYNEQYF.

The rearrangement links TRBV2 to TRBJ2-7, with a weak D call TRBD2 (6 bases). This CDR3 contains 15 residues. V gave up 5 bases and J gave up 2 bases, with 16 bases separating them. The germline CDR1 and CDR2 sequences are SNHLY and FYNNEI. The CDR3 loop reads CASSPAGRGTYEQYV. CDR3 nucleotide sequence: TGTGCCAGCAGTCCCGCGGGGCGGGGCACCTACGAGCAGTACGTC.